This TCR beta chain was identified during a study of T cells after yellow fever vaccination. Study context: Any fraction with a low cell number was prepared using SMART-Seq v4 Ultra Low Input.

On this clonotype: Its antigen remains unknown.

Findings and limits, study-wide: After the booster, roughly 96% of CD4 and about nine tenths of CD8 primary-response clones were re-detected. Sorted repertoires could include abundant contaminating clonotypes from bulk cells.

Germline V gene data show CDR1 as SGHRS and CDR2 as YFSETQ. Trimming stripped 2 bases from V and 0 bases from J, with 14 bases between. This CDR3 is built from 16 residues. TCR cDNA was made by 5'RACE template switching, adding a universal primer site and UMIs. TCRdb ran MiXCR on the 5' RACE reads and lists one entry per CDR3 protein. Here the sample spans some 600,000 distinct CDR3 sequences, about 17% being singletons. Specimen: PBMCs, collected 5 days after the first yellow fever vaccination. The rearrangement links TRBV5-1 to TRBJ1-1; the D gene is possibly TRBD1 (5 bases). The TCR comes from a man in his late teens or twenties who received the YFV17D yellow fever vaccine. The CDR3 protein is CASSFKGTGLNTEAFF. The CDR3 DNA sequence: TGCGCCAGCAGCTTTAAGGGGACGGGGTTGAACACTGAAGCTTTCTTT.